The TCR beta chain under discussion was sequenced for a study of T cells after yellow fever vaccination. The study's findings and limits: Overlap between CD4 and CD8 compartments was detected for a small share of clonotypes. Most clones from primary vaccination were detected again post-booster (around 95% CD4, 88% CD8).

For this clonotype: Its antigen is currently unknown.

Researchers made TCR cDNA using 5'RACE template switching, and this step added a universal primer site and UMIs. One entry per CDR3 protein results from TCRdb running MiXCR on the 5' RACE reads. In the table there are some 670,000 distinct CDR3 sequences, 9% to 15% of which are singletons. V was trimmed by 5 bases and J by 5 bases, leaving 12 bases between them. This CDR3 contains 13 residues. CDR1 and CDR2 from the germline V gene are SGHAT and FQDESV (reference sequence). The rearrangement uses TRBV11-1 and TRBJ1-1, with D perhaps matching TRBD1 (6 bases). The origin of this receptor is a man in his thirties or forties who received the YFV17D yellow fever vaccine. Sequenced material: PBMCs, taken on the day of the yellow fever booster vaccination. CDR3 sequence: CASSRQVRTEAFF. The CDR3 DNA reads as TGTGCCAGCAGCCGACAGGTTAGGACTGAAGCTTTCTTT.